The 10 T cell receptor beta chains given below trace back to one sample, sequenced in a study of T cell changes during pregnancy in multiple sclerosis. Clones were read by immunoSEQ multiplex PCR, and TCRdb kept only the in-frame ones, dropping some. The sample contains about 60,000 clones, 92% of which appear only once. This material consisted of peripheral blood, taken in the first trimester of pregnancy. Receptor source: a female donor with multiple sclerosis, enrolled in a pregnancy study.

This clone was seen more than once but under ten times. The V call is TRBV5-1, the J call TRBJ1-1, with D unclear. Germline-derived CDR1 and CDR2 are SGHRS and YFSETQ. This CDR3 is 14 amino acids long. The V and J ends lost 0 bases and 1 base respectively, with 7 bases between them. The CDR3 region has the DNA TGCGCCAGCAGCTTGGTGGCACAGAACACTGAAGCTTTCTTT. This gives the protein CASSLVAQNTEAFF.

The CDR3 loop reads CASSEWPGAYEQYF. Here the CDR3 DNA reads TGTGCCAGCAGTGAATGGCCAGGGGCCTACGAGCAGTACTTC. The chain uses TRBV25-1 and TRBJ2-7; perhaps TRBD1 as D (6 bases). Germline V CDR1 and CDR2: MGHDK, SYGVNS. Trimming stripped 1 base from V and 2 bases from J, with 9 bases between. The CDR3 sequence is 14 residues long.

The rearrangement joins TRBV6-6 to TRBJ1-2, with D perhaps matching TRBD1 (5 bases). This CDR3 has 14 residues. The V and J ends lost 8 bases and 2 bases respectively, with 15 bases between them. Germline values: CDR1 MNHNY, CDR2 SVGAGI (reference sequence). The CDR3 protein is CASAPGGGNYGYTF. CDR3 bases: TGTGCCAGCGCACCGGGGGGAGGGAACTATGGCTACACCTTC.

The rearrangement uses TRBV9 and TRBJ1-4; D unclear. The CDR3 runs to 16 residues. Germline V gives CDR1 SGDLS, CDR2 YYNGEE. Trimming cost V 3 bases and J 0 bases, with 12 bases left between them. CDR3 bases: TGTGCCAGCAGCGCGGAGGGAAGTCCAACTAATGAAAAACTGTTTTTT. Its translation is CASSAEGSPTNEKLFF.

This sequence joins TRBV7-9 and TRBJ2-1; 8 nucleotides align to TRBD2. After removal of 4 bases from V and 5 bases from J, the junction contained 16 bases not matched to a gene. The CDR3 length is 18 residues. Germline values: CDR1 SEHNR, CDR2 FQNEAQ (reference sequence). The DNA for the CDR3 is TGTGCCAGCAGCTATACTAGCGGAGGGGGGCCTAGTCACAATGAGCAGTTCTTC. This codes for CASSYTSGGGPSHNEQFF.

The CDR3 sequence is CASSYIAASWHNEQFF. The CDR3, as DNA: TGTGCCAGCAGTTACATAGCGGCGAGTTGGCACAATGAGCAGTTCTTC. The chain uses TRBV6-5 and TRBJ2-1, with a possible D match to TRBD2 (6 bases). Germline-derived CDR1 and CDR2 are MNHEY and SVGAGI. The CDR3 is made up of 16 amino acids. Trimming shortened V by 2 bases and J by 5 bases, and 16 bases separated the two germline ends.

This rearrangement joins TRBV2 to TRBJ2-7, with 7 bases aligning to TRBD1. The J segment lost 0 bases and the V segment lost 7 bases, leaving 3 bases of the junction unmatched. The CDR3 totals 13 residues. Germline V gene data show CDR1 as SNHLY and CDR2 as FYNNEI. The CDR3 DNA reads as TGTGCCAGCAAAAGACAGGGCTCCTACGAGCAGTACTTC. As protein: CASKRQGSYEQYF.

The chain joins TRBV6-5 to TRBJ1-3; the D is unclear. Germline V CDR1 and CDR2: MNHEY, SVGAGI. V was trimmed by 0 bases and J by 4 bases, leaving 4 bases between them. There are 13 residues in the CDR3. CDR3 amino acids: CASSYSRGNTIYF. The DNA for the CDR3 is TGTGCCAGCAGTTACTCGAGAGGAAACACCATATATTTT.

V usage is TRBV4-1 and J usage is TRBJ2-1; TRBD2 might be the D (5 bases). Trimming pared 4 bases from V and 6 bases from J, leaving 7 bases between. The germline CDR1 and CDR2 sequences are MGHRA and YSYEKL. This CDR3 contains 12 residues. The CDR3 DNA is TGCGCCAGCAGCCTCGAGGGCAATGAGCAGTTCTTC. It translates to CASSLEGNEQFF.

The V call is TRBV29-1, the J call TRBJ2-7; D is possibly TRBD1 (6 bases). V gave up 3 bases and J gave up 3 bases, with 12 bases separating them. The CDR3 is made up of 13 amino acids. CDR1 and CDR2 from the germline V gene are SQVTM and ANQGSEA. For the CDR3, the DNA is TGCAGCGTTGACACAGGGAACAACTACGAGCAGTACTTC. It is translated as CSVDTGNNYEQYF.